Listed below are T cell receptor beta chains from one sample, sequenced in a study of T cells after yellow fever vaccination. TCRdb re-derived calls from the 5' RACE reads in MiXCR, one entry per CDR3 protein. This table holds about 220,000 distinct CDR3 sequences, approximately 3% found once. Sequenced here: CD4+ T cells sorted from PBMCs, sampled 10 days after the yellow fever booster vaccination. These receptors were obtained from a man aged 18 to 29 who received the YFV17D yellow fever vaccine. Each CDR3 is given with its conserved first and last residue. The order of the fields is V gene, clone size, J gene, D gene, CDR3 protein, CDR3 DNA. D genes are given only for firm matches. Expanded clones get a size class; other rows say once, few or many, or leave the size out.

v_gene: TRBV19
abundance: .
j_gene: TRBJ2-5
d_gene: .
CDR3aa: CASSVWTDQETQYF
CDR3nt: TGTGCCAGTAGTGTATGGACGGATCAAGAGACCCAGTACTTC

v_gene: TRBV27
abundance: .
j_gene: TRBJ2-1
d_gene: .
CDR3aa: CASRGTRYNEQFF
CDR3nt: TGTGCCAGCAGGGGGACAAGGTACAATGAGCAGTTCTTC

v_gene: TRBV7-2
abundance: many
j_gene: TRBJ2-3
d_gene: .
CDR3aa: CASSLAVSTDTQYF
CDR3nt: TGTGCCAGCAGCTTAGCTGTTAGCACAGATACGCAGTATTTT

v_gene: TRBV4-3
abundance: few
j_gene: TRBJ2-5
d_gene: .
CDR3aa: CASSQDVTEAETQYF
CDR3nt: TGCGCCAGCAGCCAAGATGTGACGGAGGCTGAGACCCAGTACTTC

v_gene: TRBV7-2
abundance: many
j_gene: TRBJ2-2
d_gene: .
CDR3aa: CASSGPGDTGELFF
CDR3nt: TGTGCCAGCAGCGGCCCAGGGGACACCGGGGAGCTGTTTTTT

v_gene: TRBV20-1
abundance: few
j_gene: TRBJ1-6
d_gene: TRBD1
CDR3aa: CSANDRGNSPLHF
CDR3nt: TGCAGTGCAAATGACAGGGGAAATTCACCCCTCCACTTT

v_gene: TRBV5-1
abundance: .
j_gene: TRBJ1-4
d_gene: .
CDR3aa: CASSPSGATNEKLFF
CDR3nt: TGCGCCAGCAGCCCCAGTGGCGCAACTAATGAAAAACTGTTTTTT

v_gene: TRBV5-1
abundance: few
j_gene: TRBJ2-1
d_gene: TRBD1
CDR3aa: CASSLDRASSYNEQFF
CDR3nt: TGCGCCAGCAGCTTAGACAGGGCAAGCTCCTACAATGAGCAGTTCTTC

v_gene: TRBV6-1
abundance: .
j_gene: TRBJ2-7
d_gene: .
CDR3aa: CASSEGTAYEQYF
CDR3nt: TGTGCCAGCAGTGAGGGGACCGCCTACGAGCAGTACTTC

v_gene: TRBV5-1
abundance: .
j_gene: TRBJ1-4
d_gene: .
CDR3aa: CASSRDFRSEKLFF
CDR3nt: TGCGCCAGCAGCCGGGACTTTAGAAGCGAAAAACTGTTTTTT

v_gene: TRBV7-9
abundance: many
j_gene: TRBJ1-5
d_gene: .
CDR3aa: CASSAQGDQPQHF
CDR3nt: TGTGCCAGCAGCGCACAGGGTGATCAGCCCCAGCATTTT

v_gene: TRBV28
abundance: many
j_gene: TRBJ1-5
d_gene: TRBD1
CDR3aa: CASRPGGANQPQHF
CDR3nt: TGTGCCAGCAGACCAGGGGGGGCGAATCAGCCCCAGCATTTT

v_gene: TRBV7-2
abundance: many
j_gene: TRBJ2-5
d_gene: TRBD2
CDR3aa: CASSWAPLAGGLETQYF
CDR3nt: TGTGCCAGCAGCTGGGCCCCACTAGCGGGGGGACTTGAGACCCAGTACTTC

v_gene: TRBV3-1
abundance: many
j_gene: TRBJ2-7
d_gene: .
CDR3aa: CASSPRPDRYEQYF
CDR3nt: TGTGCCAGCAGCCCCCGCCCCGACAGATACGAGCAGTACTTC

v_gene: TRBV20-1
abundance: many
j_gene: TRBJ2-5
d_gene: .
CDR3aa: CSAREGGRETQYF
CDR3nt: TGCAGTGCTAGAGAGGGGGGTAGAGAGACCCAGTACTTC

v_gene: TRBV7-2
abundance: few
j_gene: TRBJ2-1
d_gene: TRBD1
CDR3aa: CASSLDRGGVNEQFF
CDR3nt: TGTGCCAGCAGCTTAGACAGGGGTGGAGTCAATGAGCAGTTCTTC

v_gene: TRBV24-1
abundance: .
j_gene: TRBJ1-5
d_gene: .
CDR3aa: CATPQLGRTRNQPQHF
CDR3nt: TGTGCCACCCCCCAACTAGGCAGAACTCGCAATCAGCCCCAGCATTTT

v_gene: TRBV12-3/TRBV12-4
abundance: few
j_gene: TRBJ1-1
d_gene: .
CDR3aa: CASSLGYGGRTEAFF
CDR3nt: TGTGCCAGCAGTTTAGGGTATGGAGGAAGGACTGAAGCTTTCTTT

v_gene: TRBV5-1
abundance: many
j_gene: TRBJ1-1
d_gene: .
CDR3aa: CASSLEGKNTEAFF
CDR3nt: TGCGCCAGCAGCTTGGAAGGAAAGAACACTGAAGCTTTCTTT

v_gene: TRBV5-6
abundance: few
j_gene: TRBJ2-2
d_gene: .
CDR3aa: CASSPRSTDTGELFF
CDR3nt: TGTGCCAGCAGCCCGAGGTCGACGGACACCGGGGAGCTGTTTTTT

v_gene: TRBV6-1
abundance: .
j_gene: TRBJ1-5
d_gene: TRBD1
CDR3aa: CASSWDSRNQPQHF
CDR3nt: TGTGCCAGCAGCTGGGACAGCCGCAATCAGCCCCAGCATTTT

v_gene: TRBV15
abundance: few
j_gene: TRBJ1-5
d_gene: .
CDR3aa: CATSSQGGQPQHF
CDR3nt: TGTGCCACCAGCAGCCAGGGAGGGCAGCCCCAGCATTTT

v_gene: TRBV9
abundance: .
j_gene: TRBJ1-2
d_gene: .
CDR3aa: CASTTLPGEGSYTF
CDR3nt: TGTGCCAGCACGACCCTCCCTGGGGAAGGAAGCTACACCTTC

v_gene: TRBV28
abundance: many
j_gene: TRBJ2-1
d_gene: TRBD2
CDR3aa: CASSYPGGRQRFF
CDR3nt: TGTGCCAGCAGTTACCCGGGGGGGCGTCAACGGTTCTTC

v_gene: TRBV23-1
abundance: few
j_gene: TRBJ1-2
d_gene: TRBD1
CDR3aa: CASSARDRLLRNYGYTF
CDR3nt: TGCGCCAGCAGTGCCCGGGACAGACTCCTTAGGAACTATGGCTACACCTTC

v_gene: TRBV20-1
abundance: many
j_gene: TRBJ2-1
d_gene: TRBD2
CDR3aa: CSAGASGGGGNEQFF
CDR3nt: TGCAGTGCTGGTGCTAGCGGGGGGGGAGGTAATGAGCAGTTCTTC

v_gene: TRBV29-1
abundance: many
j_gene: TRBJ2-2
d_gene: TRBD1
CDR3aa: CSVADREGGELFF
CDR3nt: TGCAGCGTCGCGGACAGGGAAGGCGGGGAGCTGTTTTTT

v_gene: TRBV11-3
abundance: few
j_gene: TRBJ2-3
d_gene: TRBD2
CDR3aa: CASSEGAGGTDTQYF
CDR3nt: TGTGCCAGCAGCGAGGGAGCGGGGGGCACAGATACGCAGTATTTT

v_gene: TRBV20-1
abundance: many
j_gene: TRBJ1-1
d_gene: .
CDR3aa: CSCSRGGGTEAFF
CDR3nt: TGCAGTTGCAGTCGGGGAGGTGGCACTGAAGCTTTCTTT

v_gene: TRBV29-1
abundance: many
j_gene: TRBJ2-3
d_gene: .
CDR3aa: CSAEKPGLRTDTQYF
CDR3nt: TGCAGCGCTGAAAAACCGGGACTTCGCACAGATACGCAGTATTTT

v_gene: TRBV5-1
abundance: many
j_gene: TRBJ2-5
d_gene: TRBD2
CDR3aa: CASSSSGSYQETQYF
CDR3nt: TGCGCCAGCAGCTCTAGCGGGTCGTACCAAGAGACCCAGTACTTC

v_gene: TRBV20-1
abundance: .
j_gene: TRBJ1-5
d_gene: .
CDR3aa: CSARALTNQPQHF
CDR3nt: TGCAGTGCTAGAGCTCTGACAAATCAGCCCCAGCATTTT